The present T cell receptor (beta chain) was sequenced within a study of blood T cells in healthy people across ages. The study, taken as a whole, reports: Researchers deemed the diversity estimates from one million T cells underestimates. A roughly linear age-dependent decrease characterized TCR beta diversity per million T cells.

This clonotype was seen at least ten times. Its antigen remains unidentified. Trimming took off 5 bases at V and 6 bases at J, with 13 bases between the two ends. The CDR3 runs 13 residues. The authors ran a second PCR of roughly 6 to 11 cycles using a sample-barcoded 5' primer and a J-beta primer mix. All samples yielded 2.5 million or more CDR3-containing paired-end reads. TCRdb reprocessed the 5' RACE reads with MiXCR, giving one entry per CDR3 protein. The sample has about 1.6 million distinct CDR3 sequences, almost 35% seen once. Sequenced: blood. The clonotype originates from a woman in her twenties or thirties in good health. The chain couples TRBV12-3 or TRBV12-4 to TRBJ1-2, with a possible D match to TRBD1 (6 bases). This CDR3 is CASSPTGFDGYTF. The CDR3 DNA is TGTGCCAGCAGTCCCACAGGGTTTGATGGCTACACCTTC.